The entry that follows covers one T cell receptor (beta chain) sequence. The antigen remains undetermined. Sequencing used immunoSEQ multiplex PCR; TCRdb keeps in-frame clones, though not all of them. The sample includes 100,000 to 150,000 clones, 70% to 90% of them seen just once. This sample was taken from a study of T cell responses to AZD1222 COVID-19 vaccine. General study results and limits: Repertoire sampling occurred only after the peak T cell response. Donors in the cohort were predominantly white British and more often female, and clonal diversity was possibly underestimated. Spike-specific TCR breadth and depth went up after people got two AZD1222 doses.

V was trimmed by 6 bases and J by 4 bases, leaving 16 bases between them. Germline CDR1 and CDR2: MNHEY and SMNVEV (reference sequence). The CDR3 covers 15 residues. J is TRBJ1-5 and V is TRBV27; D not certain. The sequence derives from an adult in good health. Here the sequenced sample was peripheral blood, taken on day 0 of AZD1222 vaccination. The CDR3 is CASSPFKGLNQPQHF. CDR3 nucleotide sequence: TGTGCCAGCAGCCCTTTTAAGGGATTAAATCAGCCCCAGCATTTT.